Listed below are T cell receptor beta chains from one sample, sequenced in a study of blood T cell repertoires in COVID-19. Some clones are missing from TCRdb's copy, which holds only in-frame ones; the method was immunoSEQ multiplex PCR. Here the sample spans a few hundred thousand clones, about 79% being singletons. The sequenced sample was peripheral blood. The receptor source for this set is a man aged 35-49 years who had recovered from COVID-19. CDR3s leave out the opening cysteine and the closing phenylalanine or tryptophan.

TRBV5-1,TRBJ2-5,ASSLEASETQY
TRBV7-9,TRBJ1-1,ASSMNQGGDVAF
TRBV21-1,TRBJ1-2,ANGQDHFYT
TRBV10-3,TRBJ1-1,AISQTQGVMNTEAF
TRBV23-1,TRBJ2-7,ASNLTSGNCSYEQY
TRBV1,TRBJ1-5,TSSRQGAHSNQPQH
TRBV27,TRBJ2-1,ASSSLAGGYNEQF
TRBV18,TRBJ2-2,ASSPSTGTGELF
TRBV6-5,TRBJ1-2,ASSSNDRDYGYT
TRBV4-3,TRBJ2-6,ASSRRGVGPPNVLT
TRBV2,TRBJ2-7,ASRQGGVPLGNEQY
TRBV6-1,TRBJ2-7,ASSEGWVGGGTYEQY
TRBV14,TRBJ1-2,ASSTQSGTGYYGYT
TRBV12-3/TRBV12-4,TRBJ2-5,ASSSVETQY
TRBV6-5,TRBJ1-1,ASSPQGYTEAF
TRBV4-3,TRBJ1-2,ASSQDARGGSAGYT
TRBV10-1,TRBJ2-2,ASSLQGAGELF
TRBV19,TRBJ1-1,ASRGIRQGGWNTEAF
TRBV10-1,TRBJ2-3,ASSDGTASTDTQY
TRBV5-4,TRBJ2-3,ASSFGSGEAQY
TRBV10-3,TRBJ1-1,AISGQGNTEAF
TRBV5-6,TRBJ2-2,ASSPDTSGELF
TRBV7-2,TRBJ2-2,ASSSRTGAGGGELF
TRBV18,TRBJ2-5,ASSTGQGVMETQY
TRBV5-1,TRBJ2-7,ASSLGGTIYEQY
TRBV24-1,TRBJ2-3,ATTGIRQCTDTQY
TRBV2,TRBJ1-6,ASTGQQNSPLH
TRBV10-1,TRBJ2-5,ASSDTGGIWETQY